The rows below give T cell receptor beta chains drawn from one sample of a study of Graves' ophthalmopathy and Graves' hyperthyroidism. MiXCR, run by TCRdb on the multiplex PCR reads, gives a single entry per CDR3 protein. The sample has around 400,000 distinct CDR3 sequences; approximately 20% are singletons. Sequenced input: peripheral blood. The receptor source for this set is a young woman with Graves' ophthalmopathy. The CDR3 runs from the conserved cysteine through the conserved F or W. The D gene is left open where the match is weak. Where a row states a size, it is once, few, many or the class of an expanded clone; other rows omit it.

NA,NA,TRBJ2-7,TRBV3-1,TGTGCCAGCAGCCCGCGACAGCCCAATGCCTACGAGCAGTACTTC,CASSPRQPNAYEQYF
NA,many,TRBJ2-2,TRBV12-3/TRBV12-4,TGTGCCAGCACCCCTAGCAGCACCGGGGAGCTGTTTTTT,CASTPSSTGELFF
NA,many,TRBJ2-7,TRBV3-1,TGTGCCAGCAGCCCATCCGGGAGCACCTACGAGCAGTACTTC,CASSPSGSTYEQYF
NA,NA,TRBJ2-2,TRBV30,TGTGCCTGGAGCCATAGGGGCTGGGAGCTGTTTTTT,CAWSHRGWELFF
TRBD2,many,TRBJ2-5,TRBV27,TGTGCCAGCAGTTCTAGCGGGAGTTATGAGACCCAGTACTTC,CASSSSGSYETQYF
NA,NA,TRBJ2-5,TRBV12-3/TRBV12-4,TGTGCCAGCAGTTTTGATTACAGGGACGGGACCCAGTACTTC,CASSFDYRDGTQYF
TRBD1,many,TRBJ2-7,TRBV4-3,TGCGCCAGCAGCCAAGGACAGGGCGAGCAGTACTTC,CASSQGQGEQYF
NA,many,TRBJ2-7,TRBV6-5,TGTGCCAGCAGTTACTCGACGGGACAAACCTACGAGCAGTACTTC,CASSYSTGQTYEQYF
TRBD1,many,TRBJ1-2,TRBV7-9,TGTGCCAGCAGCCCAACCGGGACAGTGTATGGCTACACCTTC,CASSPTGTVYGYTF
NA,many,TRBJ1-2,TRBV6-5,TGTGCCAGCAGTTGGGGGGGCAGGGGTGGTGGCTACACCTTC,CASSWGGRGGGYTF
NA,many,TRBJ2-5,TRBV20-1,TGCAGTGCTGCTACTACACCTTCGACCCAGTACTTC,CSAATTPSTQYF